The 20 T cell receptor beta chains below all came from one sample that was sequenced in a study of technical replicates of blood from several donors (dated by TCRdb to the late 2010s). The method was the immunoSEQ multiplex PCR assay. Sourced from immuneACCESS, this table was stored by TCRdb with only in-frame sequences that have V and J called. A share of the clones is absent; for the studies checked, an unresolved V gene accounts for under half, and the remainder has no known explanation. The sample table shows tens of thousands of clones, and 94% are seen once. The biggest ten clones account for more than 0.2% of the sample. The source material was T cells isolated from PBMCs. The receptors were gathered from a human donor in good health.

The V and J genes are TRBV5-4 and TRBJ1-1; D unresolved. The CDR3 has 15 residues. Germline V CDR1 and CDR2: SGHNT, YYREEE (reference sequence). Trimming took off 0 bases at V and 2 bases at J, with 11 bases between the two ends. Here the CDR3 reads CASSLDPSFNTEAFF. DNA of the CDR3: TGTGCCAGCAGCTTGGATCCCTCTTTTAACACTGAAGCTTTCTTT.

The rearrangement links TRBV27 to TRBJ2-7; a weak D match, TRBD1 (6 bases). V shed 4 bases and J shed 4 bases, with 11 bases lying between them. CDR3 length: 13 amino acids. CDR1 and CDR2 from the germline V gene are MNHEY and SMNVEV (reference sequence). CDR3: CASSSRTAYEQYF. The CDR3 nucleotides are TGTGCCAGCAGTTCCCGGACAGCTTACGAGCAGTACTTC.

This clone was seen a handful of times. The chain combines TRBV10-3 with TRBJ2-2; 9 bases are shared with TRBD1. The germline V gene encodes CDR1 ENHRY and CDR2 SYGVKD. The CDR3 has 13 residues. The junction had 6 bases not matched to a gene; V was cut back by 10 bases and J by 6 bases. The CDR3 spells CATHRGQAGELFF. In nucleotides, the CDR3 is TGTGCCACCCACAGGGGGCAGGCCGGGGAGCTGTTTTTT.

The rearrangement joins TRBV4-1 to TRBJ2-7; 10 nucleotides line up with TRBD2. The junction had 3 bases not matched to a gene; V was cut back by 4 bases and J by 3 bases. The CDR3 covers 14 residues. The germline gives CDR1 MGHRA, CDR2 YSYEKL. CDR3 coding DNA: TGCGCCAGCAGCCCACCTAGCGGGAGCTACGAGCAGTACTTC. Protein: CASSPPSGSYEQYF.

The V call is TRBV4-2, the J call TRBJ2-1; 16 bases fit TRBD2. After removal of 3 bases from V and 0 bases from J, the junction contained 8 bases not matched to a gene. The CDR3 covers 20 residues. Germline CDR1 LGHNA, CDR2 YNFKEQ. CDR3 coding DNA: TGTGCCAGCAGCCAGGCGGGACTAGCGGGGGGGATGAGCTCCTACAATGAGCAGTTCTTC. Amino acids: CASSQAGLAGGMSSYNEQFF.

The rearrangement joins TRBV7-8 to TRBJ2-5, with D unresolved. Trimming took 1 base from V and 4 from J, leaving 7 bases between them. The CDR3 has 13 residues. Germline CDR1 and CDR2: SGHVS and FQNEAQ. CDR3 protein: CASSLGPRETQYF. Written as DNA, the CDR3 is TGTGCCAGCAGCTTAGGTCCCAGAGAGACCCAGTACTTC.

The DNA of the CDR3 is TGTGCCAGCAGTGCTAGCGGGGGCACCTACAATGAGCAGTTCTTC. Translating gives CASSASGGTYNEQFF. The rearrangement uses TRBV6-1 and TRBJ2-1; 10 bases match TRBD2. The V segment lost 4 bases and the J segment 2 bases; nucleotides outside the gene matches: 2. The CDR3 contains 15 residues. CDR1 MNHNS and CDR2 SASEGT come from the germline V gene.

This clone came up once. The chain links TRBV28 to TRBJ1-2, with 8 bases lining up with TRBD1. V lost 3 bases and J lost 7; bases outside the gene matches: 7. This CDR3 comprises 14 residues. CDR1 and CDR2 (germline): MDHEN, SYDVKM. CDR3 DNA sequence: TGTGCCAGCAGTTTTGAGGGCAGGGGGCCTGGCTACACCTTC. This codes for CASSFEGRGPGYTF.

This clone was seen a single time. This sequence joins TRBV19 and TRBJ1-2; the D gene is possibly TRBD1 (5 bases). Germline CDR1 and CDR2: LNHDA and SQIVND (reference sequence). The V gene lost 7 bases and the J gene lost 5 bases, with 32 bases spanning the gap. This CDR3 comprises 19 residues. The CDR3 here is CASNIPPPWKGRRSYGYTF. CDR3 bases: TGTGCCAGTAACATACCCCCCCCGTGGAAGGGGCGCCGATCTTATGGCTACACCTTC. Full variable domain (outside the CDR3, taken from reference TRBV19 and TRBJ1-2): DGGITQSPKYLFRKEGQNVTLSCEQNLNHDAMYWYRQDPGQGLRLIYYSQIVNDFQKGDIAEGYSVSREKKESFPLTVTSAQKNPTAFYLCASNIPPPWKGRRSYGYTFGSGTRLTVV.

The chain carries TRBV5-1 and TRBJ2-5; no clear D. Trimming removed 1 base from V and 5 bases from J, with 9 bases in between. Per the germline V gene, CDR1 is SGHRS and CDR2 is YFSETQ. This CDR3 region has 13 residues. The CDR3 region has the DNA TGCGCCAGCAGCTTGTCCGGGTGGGAGACCCAGTACTTC. This codes for CASSLSGWETQYF.

The chain couples TRBV6-1 to TRBJ1-5; D not resolved. This CDR3 is 15 amino acids long. V lost 2 bases and J 0 bases, leaving 8 bases between the germline ends. Germline CDR1 is MNHNS and CDR2 is SASEGT. The CDR3 bases are TGTGCCAGCAGTGAAAGCCTTAATAGCAATCAGCCCCAGCATTTT. Protein: CASSESLNSNQPQHF.

V usage is TRBV2 and J usage is TRBJ2-5; 7 bases map to TRBD2. Germline assignment: CDR1 SNHLY and CDR2 FYNNEI. The junction had 9 bases not matched to a gene; V was cut back by 8 bases and J by 0 bases. This CDR3 spans 15 amino acids. The CDR3 sequence: CASGGAGLYQETQYF. The CDR3 DNA sequence: TGTGCCAGCGGGGGAGCGGGACTCTACCAAGAGACCCAGTACTTC.

V gene TRBV28 combines with J gene TRBJ1-2, with D perhaps matching TRBD1 (5 bases). The germline V gene has CDR1 MDHEN and CDR2 SYDVKM. The CDR3 has 13 residues. V was pared by 3 bases and J by 4 bases, with 9 bases between. The CDR3 bases are TGTGCCAGCAGTTTTGGGGGGTCCTATGGCTACACCTTC. Translation: CASSFGGSYGYTF.

J is TRBJ2-5 and V is TRBV13, with 7 bases lining up with TRBD2. Trimming at V came to 2 bases and at J to 6 bases, leaving 9 bases not matched to a gene. This CDR3 contains 15 residues. Germline CDR1 and CDR2: PRHDT and FYEKMQ (reference sequence). The CDR3 DNA is TGTGCCAGCAGCTTATTGTCTAGCGGCATTCAGACCCAGTACTTC. Translated: CASSLLSSGIQTQYF. Together with reference TRBV13 and TRBJ2-5, the CDR3 gives the full variable domain: AAGVIQSPRHLIKEKRETATLKCYPIPRHDTVYWYQQGPGQDPQFLISFYEKMQSDKGSIPDRFSAQQFSDYHSELNMSSLELGDSALYFCASSLLSSGIQTQYFGPGTRLLVL.

This clone was detected only once. The J gene is TRBJ2-6, the V gene TRBV7-2; D perhaps matches TRBD1 (5 bases). The germline gives CDR1 SGHTA, CDR2 FQGNSA. The germline V and J ends were trimmed by 2 bases and 0 bases, with 5 bases remaining between them. The CDR3 loop spans 15 amino acids. The CDR3 region is CASSLTGSGANVLTF. CDR3 DNA: TGTGCCAGCAGCTTAACAGGCTCTGGGGCCAACGTCCTGACTTTC. Variable domain in full (rest from reference TRBV7-2 and TRBJ2-6): GAGVSQSPSNKVTEKGKDVELRCDPISGHTALYWYRQSLGQGLEFLIYFQGNSAPDKSGLPSDRFSAERTGGSVSTLTIQRTQQEDSAVYLCASSLTGSGANVLTFGAGSRLTVL.

The chain recombines TRBV7-3 with TRBJ2-7; D may be TRBD1 (7 bases). V was pared by 4 bases and J by 3 bases, with 19 bases between. This CDR3 has 16 residues. Germline loops: CDR1 SGHTA, CDR2 FQGTGA. CDR3 sequence (DNA): TGTGCCAGCAGCTCCATTGCGGGACAGCCGTTCTACGAGCAGTACTTC. Translating it yields CASSSIAGQPFYEQYF. Looking up the rest from reference TRBV7-3 and TRBJ2-7 gives the full variable domain: GAGVSQTPSNKVTEKGKYVELRCDPISGHTALYWYRQSLGQGPEFLIYFQGTGAADDSGLPNDRFFAVRPEGSVSTLKIQRTERGDSAVYLCASSSIAGQPFYEQYFGPGTRLTVT.

This chain links TRBV6-1 with TRBJ2-7; tentatively, D is TRBD2 (5 bases). The CDR3 runs 14 residues. Germline V lookup: CDR1 MNHNS, CDR2 SASEGT. Trimming stripped 5 bases from V and 0 bases from J, with 11 bases between. The CDR3 region has the DNA TGTGCCAGCAGTAAAAGCGGAATCTCCTACGAGCAGTACTTC. Translated: CASSKSGISYEQYF.

This clone appeared once. The rearrangement joins TRBV6-5 to TRBJ2-5; possibly TRBD1 for D (6 bases). The CDR3 runs 14 residues. V was pared by 6 bases and J by 3 bases, with 14 bases between. CDR1 is MNHEY and CDR2 is SVGAGI in the germline V gene. CDR3: CASREQGKEETQYF. The CDR3 DNA sequence: TGTGCCAGCAGAGAACAGGGAAAGGAAGAGACCCAGTACTTC.

The chain carries TRBV5-6 and TRBJ1-1; TRBD1 might be the D (5 bases). Germline V lookup: CDR1 SGHDT, CDR2 YYEEEE. The V and J ends lost 4 bases and 3 bases respectively, with 13 bases between them. The CDR3 totals 14 residues. In nucleotides, the CDR3 is TGTGCCAGCAGCAGACAGATGTCGGACACTGAAGCTTTCTTT. Encoded protein: CASSRQMSDTEAFF.

V and J are TRBV10-3 and TRBJ2-2, with a weak D call TRBD2 (6 bases). Looked up from germline, CDR1 is ENHRY and CDR2 is SYGVKD. CDR3 length equals 16 residues. The V end lost 4 bases, the J end lost 7 bases, and 19 bases lay between the germline ends. CDR3 sequence reads: CAISGRGGETGGELFF. The DNA of the CDR3 is TGTGCCATCAGTGGGAGAGGCGGGGAGACGGGCGGGGAGCTGTTTTTT.